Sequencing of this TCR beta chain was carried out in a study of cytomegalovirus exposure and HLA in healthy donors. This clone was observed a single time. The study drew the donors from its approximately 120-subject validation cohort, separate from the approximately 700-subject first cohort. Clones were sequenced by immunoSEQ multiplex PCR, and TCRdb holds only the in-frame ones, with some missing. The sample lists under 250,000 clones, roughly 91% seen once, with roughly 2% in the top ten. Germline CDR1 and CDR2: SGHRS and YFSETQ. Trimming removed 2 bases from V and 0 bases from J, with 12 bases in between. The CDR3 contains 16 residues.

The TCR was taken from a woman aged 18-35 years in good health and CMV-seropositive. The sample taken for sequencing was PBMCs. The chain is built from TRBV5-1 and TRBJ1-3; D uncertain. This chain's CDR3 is CASSFSTAGSGNTIYF. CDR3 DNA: TGCGCCAGCAGCTTCTCCACAGCAGGCTCTGGAAACACCATATATTTT.